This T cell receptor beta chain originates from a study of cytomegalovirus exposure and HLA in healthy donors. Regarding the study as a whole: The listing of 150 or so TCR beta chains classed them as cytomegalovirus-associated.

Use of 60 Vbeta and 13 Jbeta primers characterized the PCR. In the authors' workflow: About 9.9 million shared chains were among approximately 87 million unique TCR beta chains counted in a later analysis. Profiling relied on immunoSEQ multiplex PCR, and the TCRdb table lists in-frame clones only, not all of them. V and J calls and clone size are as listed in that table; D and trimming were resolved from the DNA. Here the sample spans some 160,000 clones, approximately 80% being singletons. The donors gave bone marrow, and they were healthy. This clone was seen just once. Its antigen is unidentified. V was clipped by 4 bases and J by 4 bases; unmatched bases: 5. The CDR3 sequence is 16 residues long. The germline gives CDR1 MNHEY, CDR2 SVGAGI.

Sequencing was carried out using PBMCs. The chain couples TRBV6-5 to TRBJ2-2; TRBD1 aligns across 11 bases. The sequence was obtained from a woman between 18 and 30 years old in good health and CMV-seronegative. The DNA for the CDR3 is TGTGCCAGCAGTTTCCGGGACAGGGGGACCACCGGGGAGCTGTTTTTT. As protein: CASSFRDRGTTGELFF.